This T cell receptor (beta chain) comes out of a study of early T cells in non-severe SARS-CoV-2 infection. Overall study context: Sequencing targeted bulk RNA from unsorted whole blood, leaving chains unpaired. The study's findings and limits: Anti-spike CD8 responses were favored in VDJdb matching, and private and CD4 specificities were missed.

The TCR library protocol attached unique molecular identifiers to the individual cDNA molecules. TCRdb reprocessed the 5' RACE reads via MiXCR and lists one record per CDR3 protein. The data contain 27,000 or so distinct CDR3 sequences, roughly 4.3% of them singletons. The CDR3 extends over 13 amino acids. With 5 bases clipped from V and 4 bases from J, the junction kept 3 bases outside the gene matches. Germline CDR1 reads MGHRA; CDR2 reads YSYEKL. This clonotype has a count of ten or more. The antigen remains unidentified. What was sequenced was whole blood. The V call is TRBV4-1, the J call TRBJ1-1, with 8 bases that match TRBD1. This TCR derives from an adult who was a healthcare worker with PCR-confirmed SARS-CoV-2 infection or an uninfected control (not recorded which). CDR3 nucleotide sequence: TGCGCCAGCAGCGCAACAGGGGGCACTGAAGCTTTCTTT. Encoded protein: CASSATGGTEAFF.